The present T cell receptor beta chain was sequenced within a study of blood T cell repertoires in COVID-19. About the study: The origin of the acute and convalescent COVID-19 samples was the United States, Italy and Spain.

Recruitment covered about two dozen US areas and drew participants whose ages spanned roughly 18 to 95 years. Participant-reported clinical history was the basis for cohort assignment. Per the study methods: Amplification of reference gene primers provided the estimated nucleated cell counts. The assay was immunoSEQ multiplex PCR, and TCRdb's table has in-frame clones only and misses some. D and trimming come from the DNA, and the V and J calls and clone size come from that table. Of fewer than 150,000 clones in the sample, 84% were seen once. Germline V lookup: CDR1 LGHNA, CDR2 YSLEER. There are 14 residues in the CDR3. V gave up 0 bases and J gave up 2 bases; unmatched junction bases: 0.

The V call is TRBV4-3, the J call TRBJ2-5; 7 bases fit TRBD2. The receptor was isolated from a woman younger than 30 who had been exposed to COVID-19. Sample: PBMCs or T cells enriched from blood (not recorded which). The CDR3 region has the DNA TGCGCCAGCAGCCAAGAGCGGGGGCAAGAGACCCAGTACTTC. Protein sequence: CASSQERGQETQYF.